A selection of T cell receptor beta chains follows, all from one sample in a study of patients and donors after allogeneic stem cell transplantation. TCRdb reprocessed the RT-PCR reads via MiXCR and lists one record per CDR3 protein. The sample includes about 87,000 distinct CDR3 sequences, roughly 5.1% of them seen just once. Material: blood, either unsorted or a sorted T cell fraction (not recorded which). The receptors were gathered from a human donor who was either an allogeneic HSCT recipient or a stem cell or donor lymphocyte infusion donor (not recorded which). It is not recorded whose cells these are; they may come from a transplant donor. CDR3s include the opening cysteine and the closing phenylalanine or tryptophan. D genes are given only for firm matches. The size field is filled for only some rows; it gives once, few, many or a size class.

d_call: TRBD2
j_call: TRBJ2-1
clone_size: NA
v_call: TRBV5-4
cdr3_aa: CASSLRVASGYNEQFF
cdr3_nt: TGTGCCAGCAGCTTGAGGGTGGCTAGCGGATACAATGAGCAGTTCTTC

d_call: NA
j_call: TRBJ2-7
clone_size: many
v_call: TRBV3-1
cdr3_aa: CASSPSLTSPYEQYF
cdr3_nt: TGTGCCAGCAGCCCCAGTCTAACGTCCCCCTACGAGCAGTACTTC

d_call: NA
j_call: TRBJ2-5
clone_size: NA
v_call: TRBV5-4
cdr3_aa: CASSLAPQDAPTGQETQYF
cdr3_nt: TGTGCCAGCAGCTTGGCGCCGCAGGATGCTCCGACAGGACAAGAGACCCAGTACTTC

d_call: NA
j_call: TRBJ1-1
clone_size: many
v_call: TRBV3-1
cdr3_aa: CASSQPGTEAFF
cdr3_nt: TGTGCCAGCAGCCAGCCCGGGACAGAAGCTTTCTTT

d_call: NA
j_call: TRBJ1-6
clone_size: NA
v_call: TRBV7-2
cdr3_aa: CASSSTLNNSPLHF
cdr3_nt: TGTGCCAGCAGCTCGACCCTCAATAATTCACCCCTCCACTTT

d_call: NA
j_call: TRBJ1-4
clone_size: few
v_call: TRBV7-9
cdr3_aa: CASSLQSGAKLFF
cdr3_nt: TGTGCCAGCAGCTTACAATCCGGGGCCAAACTGTTTTTT

d_call: NA
j_call: TRBJ2-7
clone_size: many
v_call: TRBV12-3/TRBV12-4
cdr3_aa: CASSLGVPTYEQYF
cdr3_nt: TGTGCCAGCAGTTTAGGGGTACCAACCTACGAGCAGTACTTC

d_call: TRBD2
j_call: TRBJ2-7
clone_size: few
v_call: TRBV20-1
cdr3_aa: CSAVKPGLAGGGLSYEQYF
cdr3_nt: TGCAGTGCTGTTAAGCCGGGACTAGCGGGAGGGGGTCTTTCCTACGAGCAGTACTTC

d_call: NA
j_call: TRBJ2-1
clone_size: many
v_call: TRBV7-2
cdr3_aa: CASSLVGQTYNEQFF
cdr3_nt: TGTGCCAGCAGCTTAGTGGGGCAGACCTACAATGAGCAGTTCTTC

d_call: TRBD2
j_call: TRBJ2-7
clone_size: many
v_call: TRBV7-6
cdr3_aa: CASSLAAGANYEQYF
cdr3_nt: TGTGCCAGCAGCTTAGCCGCGGGAGCCAACTACGAGCAGTACTTC

d_call: TRBD1
j_call: TRBJ1-1
clone_size: few
v_call: TRBV19
cdr3_aa: CASSMSPWTGGPLNTEAFF
cdr3_nt: TGTGCCAGTAGTATGTCTCCTTGGACAGGGGGCCCCTTAAACACTGAAGCTTTCTTT

d_call: NA
j_call: TRBJ1-6
clone_size: many
v_call: TRBV7-8
cdr3_aa: CASSLEGANSPLHF
cdr3_nt: TGTGCCAGCAGCTTAGAAGGGGCTAATTCACCCCTCCACTTT

d_call: TRBD2
j_call: TRBJ2-7
clone_size: many
v_call: TRBV4-2
cdr3_aa: CASSQGIGRGASYEQYF
cdr3_nt: TGTGCCAGCAGCCAAGGGATCGGGAGGGGCGCCTCCTACGAGCAGTACTTC

d_call: NA
j_call: TRBJ2-1
clone_size: many
v_call: TRBV6-4
cdr3_aa: CASNSSRGGNEQFF
cdr3_nt: TGTGCCAGCAACTCGAGCAGGGGTGGGAATGAGCAGTTCTTC

d_call: NA
j_call: TRBJ2-5
clone_size: many
v_call: TRBV7-2
cdr3_aa: CASSLEVIYQETQYF
cdr3_nt: TGTGCCAGCAGCTTAGAGGTTATTTACCAAGAGACCCAGTACTTC

d_call: TRBD2
j_call: TRBJ2-5
clone_size: NA
v_call: TRBV20-1
cdr3_aa: CSARVVAGGPQETQYF
cdr3_nt: TGCAGTGCTAGAGTTGTAGCGGGAGGGCCGCAAGAGACCCAGTACTTC

d_call: TRBD1
j_call: TRBJ2-3
clone_size: few
v_call: TRBV11-2
cdr3_aa: CASSPAGGPTDTQYF
cdr3_nt: TGTGCCAGCAGCCCAGCAGGGGGCCCCACAGATACGCAGTATTTT

d_call: TRBD2
j_call: TRBJ2-1
clone_size: NA
v_call: TRBV20-1
cdr3_aa: CSASSSGTSAGGSYNEQFF
cdr3_nt: TGCAGTGCTAGTTCATCCGGGACTAGCGCAGGCGGCTCCTACAATGAGCAGTTCTTC

d_call: NA
j_call: TRBJ1-1
clone_size: few
v_call: TRBV5-1
cdr3_aa: CASSLDCWVGGLNTEAFF
cdr3_nt: TGCGCCAGCAGCTTGGACTGCTGGGTTGGGGGGCTGAACACTGAAGCTTTCTTT

d_call: NA
j_call: TRBJ2-1
clone_size: NA
v_call: TRBV7-2
cdr3_aa: CASSLDPNPGSEQFF
cdr3_nt: TGTGCCAGCAGCTTAGACCCAAATCCCGGCAGTGAGCAGTTCTTC

d_call: TRBD2
j_call: TRBJ2-2
clone_size: few
v_call: TRBV20-1
cdr3_aa: CSAGGLAGTGSGELFF
cdr3_nt: TGCAGTGCTGGGGGACTAGCGGGAACTGGTTCCGGGGAGCTGTTTTTT

d_call: TRBD1
j_call: TRBJ1-2
clone_size: many
v_call: TRBV6-5
cdr3_aa: CASSYSQQGANGYTF
cdr3_nt: TGTGCCAGCAGTTACTCACAACAGGGGGCGAATGGCTACACCTTC

d_call: TRBD1
j_call: TRBJ2-3
clone_size: medium-sized
v_call: TRBV20-1
cdr3_aa: CSVRDRGTSDTQYF
cdr3_nt: TGCAGTGTAAGGGACAGGGGAACGTCAGATACGCAGTATTTT